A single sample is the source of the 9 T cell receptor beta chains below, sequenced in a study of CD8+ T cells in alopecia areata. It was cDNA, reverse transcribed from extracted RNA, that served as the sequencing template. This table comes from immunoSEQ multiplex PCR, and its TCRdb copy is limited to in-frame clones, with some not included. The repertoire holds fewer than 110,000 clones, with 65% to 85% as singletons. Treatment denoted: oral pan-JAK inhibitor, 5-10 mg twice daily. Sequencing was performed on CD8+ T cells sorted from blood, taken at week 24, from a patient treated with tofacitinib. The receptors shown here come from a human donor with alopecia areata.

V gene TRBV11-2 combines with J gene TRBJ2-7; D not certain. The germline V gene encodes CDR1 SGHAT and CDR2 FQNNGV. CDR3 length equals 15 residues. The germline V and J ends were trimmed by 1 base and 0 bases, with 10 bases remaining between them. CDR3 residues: CASSLVDASSYEQYF. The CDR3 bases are TGTGCCAGCAGCTTAGTGGACGCCAGCTCCTACGAGCAGTACTTC.

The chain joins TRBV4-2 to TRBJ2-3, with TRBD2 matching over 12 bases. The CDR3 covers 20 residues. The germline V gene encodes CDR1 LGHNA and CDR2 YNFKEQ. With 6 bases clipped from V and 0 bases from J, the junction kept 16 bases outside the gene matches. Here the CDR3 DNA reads TGTGCCAGCAGTGGCTCCCGAGCACTAGCGGGAGGTTGGAGCACAGATACGCAGTATTTT. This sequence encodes CASSGSRALAGGWSTDTQYF.

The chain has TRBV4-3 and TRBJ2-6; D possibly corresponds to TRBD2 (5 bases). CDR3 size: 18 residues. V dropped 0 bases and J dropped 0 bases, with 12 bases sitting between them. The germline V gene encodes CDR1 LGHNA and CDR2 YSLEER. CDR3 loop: CASSQEGEGRSGANVLTF. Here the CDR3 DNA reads TGCGCCAGCAGCCAAGAGGGAGAAGGGCGCTCTGGGGCCAACGTCCTGACTTTC.

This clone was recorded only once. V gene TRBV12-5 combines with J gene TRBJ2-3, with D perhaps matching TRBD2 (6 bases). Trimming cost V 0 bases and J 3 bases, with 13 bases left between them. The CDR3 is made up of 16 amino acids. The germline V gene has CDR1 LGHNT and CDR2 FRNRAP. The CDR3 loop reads CASGLVIGLPTDTQYF. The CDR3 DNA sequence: TGTGCTAGTGGTTTGGTAATTGGACTACCAACAGATACGCAGTATTTT.

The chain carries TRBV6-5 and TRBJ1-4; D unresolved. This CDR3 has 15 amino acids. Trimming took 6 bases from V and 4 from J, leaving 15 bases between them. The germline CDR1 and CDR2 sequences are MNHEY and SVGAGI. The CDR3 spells CASRPLGRHNEKLFF. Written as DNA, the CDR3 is TGTGCCAGCAGACCCCTGGGGAGACATAATGAAAAACTGTTTTTT.

The CDR3: CAWSVLRTDTQYF. CDR3 DNA: TGTGCCTGGAGTGTACTTCGCACAGATACGCAGTATTTT. V usage is TRBV30 and J usage is TRBJ2-3; D is ambiguous. V gave up 0 bases and J gave up 1 base, with 5 bases separating them. CDR1 is GTSNPN, CDR2 SVGIG, per germline (reference sequence). The CDR3 spans 13 residues.

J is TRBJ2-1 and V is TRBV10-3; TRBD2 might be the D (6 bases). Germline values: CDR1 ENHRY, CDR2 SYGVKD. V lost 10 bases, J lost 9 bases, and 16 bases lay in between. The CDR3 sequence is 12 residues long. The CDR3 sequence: CASSPTGLEQFF. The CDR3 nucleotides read TGTGCCAGCAGCCCTACGGGACTTGAGCAGTTCTTC.

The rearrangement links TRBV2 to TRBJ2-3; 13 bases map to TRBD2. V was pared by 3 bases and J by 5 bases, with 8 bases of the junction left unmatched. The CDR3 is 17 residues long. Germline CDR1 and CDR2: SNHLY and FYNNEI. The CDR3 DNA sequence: TGTGCCAGCAGTGATTACCCTACTAGCGGGGGGGGAGATACGCAGTATTTT. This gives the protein CASSDYPTSGGGDTQYF.

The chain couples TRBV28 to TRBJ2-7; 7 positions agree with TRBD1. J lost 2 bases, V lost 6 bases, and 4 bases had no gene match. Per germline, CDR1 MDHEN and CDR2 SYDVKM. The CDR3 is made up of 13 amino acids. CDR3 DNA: TGTGCCAGCAGCTCGACAGGGACCTACGAGCAGTACTTC. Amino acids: CASSSTGTYEQYF.